The source of this TCR beta chain is a study of cytomegalovirus exposure and HLA in healthy donors. Whole-study findings and limits: A later analysis found first-cohort TCR clusters tended to co-occur in the 90 to 150 validation repertoires. There were some public TCRs occurring in many donors, but most TCR sequences were rare. Among TCR beta chains, those listed as cytomegalovirus-associated numbered about 160.

The assay was immunoSEQ multiplex PCR, and TCRdb's table has in-frame clones only and misses some. In the table there are around 160,000 clones, 91% of which are singletons. Separate from the roughly 700-subject first cohort, the approximately 120-subject validation cohort was the one that the donors belonged to. The CDR3 is made up of 16 amino acids. CDR1 and CDR2 (germline): LGHNA, YSLEER. V was shortened by 0 bases and J by 4 bases, with 14 bases between the two germline ends. This clone was observed a single time. Its antigen is unidentified. The sequenced sample was PBMCs. V gene TRBV4-3 combines with J gene TRBJ2-3, with D unresolved. The receptor's source is a woman between 18 and 30 years old in good health and CMV-seropositive. The CDR3 is CASSQDFPGLADTQYF. For the CDR3, the DNA is TGCGCCAGCAGCCAAGATTTTCCGGGTTTGGCAGATACGCAGTATTTT.